This note documents a single TCR beta chain sequence. The germline CDR1 and CDR2 sequences are MDHEN and SYDVKM. Trimming took 5 bases from V and 0 from J; bases not matched to a gene: 5. The CDR3 runs 16 residues. This record belongs to a study of cytomegalovirus exposure and HLA in healthy donors. The PCR ran on 60 Vbeta and 13 Jbeta primers. TCRdb keeps only in-frame clones here, not all; method: immunoSEQ multiplex PCR. The profile shows some 30,000 clones, about 83% of them singletons. The V and J genes are TRBV28 and TRBJ1-5; 9 nucleotides agree with TRBD1. The sequenced sample was PBMCs. The sequence came from a boy younger than 18 in good health and CMV-seronegative. Here the CDR3 DNA reads TGTGCCAGCAGTGTAGGACAGGGGTTTAGCAATCAGCCCCAGCATTTT. Translated: CASSVGQGFSNQPQHF.